The present T cell receptor (beta chain) was sequenced within a study of CD8 T cells in ankylosing spondylitis. Study-wide points: Typical of ankylosing spondylitis blood, it appeared, was a TCR beta motif of under 10 highly homologous variants.

V was pared by 5 bases and J by 5 bases, with 22 bases between. CDR3 length: 16 amino acids. Germline CDR1 is SGHVS and CDR2 is FQNEAQ. This clonotype has ten or more counts. Antigen unknown. TCRdb reprocessed the 5' RACE reads with MiXCR, giving one entry per CDR3 protein. The sample records more than 400,000 distinct CDR3 sequences, 5.3% being singletons. The chain employs TRBV7-8 and TRBJ2-7; D is unclear. The material sequenced was blood, either unsorted or a sorted T cell fraction (not recorded which). The sequence was obtained from a male donor with ankylosing spondylitis. CDR3 DNA: TGTGCCAGCAGCAGTCGGTGGGCCGCGCTAGAGAACGAGCAGTACTTC. Translation: CASSSRWAALENEQYF.